Listed below are T cell receptor beta chains from one sample, sequenced in a study of T cell responses to AZD1222 COVID-19 vaccine. The assay was immunoSEQ multiplex PCR, and TCRdb's table has in-frame clones only and misses some. The data hold roughly 180,000 clones, with approximately 94% observed a single time. Sequencing used peripheral blood, obtained on day 0 of AZD1222 vaccination. These receptors were taken from an adult in good health. Each CDR3 is given with its conserved first and last residue. D genes are given only for firm matches. For some rows the clone size is stated as once, few or many, or as a class when expanded; others skip it.

V	D	size	J	CDR3	DNA
TRBV3-1/TRBV3-2	.	.	TRBJ2-7	CASGKDYERGEQYF	TGTGCCAGCGGGAAGGACTACGAGCGTGGGGAGCAGTACTTC
TRBV28	TRBD1	.	TRBJ1-2	CASSLVFGTAVGYTF	TGTGCCAGCAGTTTAGTGTTCGGGACAGCCGTAGGCTACACCTTC
TRBV7-8	TRBD1	.	TRBJ2-7	CASSQLSRGQEGF	TGTGCCAGCAGCCAACTTTCCAGGGGGCAGGAAGGCTTC
TRBV5-5	TRBD1	few	TRBJ1-2	CASSQGDRWGRDGYTF	TGTGCCAGCAGTCAAGGGGACAGGTGGGGACGTGATGGCTACACCTTC
TRBV18	.	.	TRBJ2-1	CASQQGRFDNEQFF	TGTGCCAGCCAACAGGGGAGGTTCGACAATGAGCAGTTCTTC
TRBV7-9	TRBD1	.	TRBJ1-3	CASGRGQGNTIYF	TGTGCCAGCGGGAGGGGACAGGGAAACACCATATATTTT
TRBV7-9	.	few	TRBJ1-1	CASSLTADTEAFF	TGTGCCAGCAGCCTAACAGCTGACACTGAAGCTTTCTTT
TRBV7-3	.	.	TRBJ2-2	CASSSAGGGGELFF	TGTGCCAGCAGCTCGGCCGGGGGTGGCGGGGAGCTGTTTTTT
TRBV30	.	.	TRBJ1-1	CAWRHLGDGTEAFF	TGTGCCTGGAGACATCTTGGGGACGGTACTGAAGCTTTCTTT
TRBV28	TRBD1	.	TRBJ1-1	CASSQKQGIHTEAFF	TGTGCCAGCAGTCAAAAACAGGGGATACACACTGAAGCTTTCTTT
TRBV12-3/TRBV12-4	.	.	TRBJ2-7	CASSPDGVYEQYF	TGTGCCAGCAGTCCCGACGGAGTCTACGAGCAGTACTTC
TRBV28	TRBD1	.	TRBJ1-4	CASSTDRGNEKLFF	TGTGCCAGCAGCACCGACAGGGGCAATGAAAAACTGTTTTTT
TRBV28	.	.	TRBJ1-1	CASSAPKYTEAFF	TGTGCCAGCAGTGCCCCCAAGTACACTGAAGCTTTCTTT
TRBV7-6	.	.	TRBJ2-7	CASSGGDYEQYF	TGTGCCAGCTCAGGGGGGGACTACGAGCAGTACTTC
TRBV7-9	TRBD2	.	TRBJ2-7	CASSLASGRLGDYEQYF	TGTGCCAGCAGCTTAGCCAGCGGGAGATTAGGAGACTACGAGCAGTACTTC
TRBV7-6	.	.	TRBJ1-2	CASSLAGEDGYTF	TGTGCCAGCAGCTTAGCAGGGGAGGATGGCTACACCTTC
TRBV28	TRBD1	.	TRBJ2-2	CASSQWDRGLSGELFF	TGTGCCAGCAGTCAATGGGACAGGGGCTTGTCCGGGGAGCTGTTTTTT
TRBV10-3	.	.	TRBJ1-4	CAIRGGGGEKLFF	TGTGCCATCAGGGGCGGGGGCGGCGAAAAACTGTTTTTT
TRBV28	.	.	TRBJ1-1	CASSLKWGEAFF	TGTGCCAGCAGTTTAAAATGGGGTGAAGCTTTCTTT
TRBV28	TRBD1	.	TRBJ2-7	CAGARGTGPYEQYF	TGTGCCGGCGCCCGGGGGACAGGTCCCTACGAGCAGTACTTC
TRBV7-9	.	.	TRBJ1-2	CASSPQPEAYGYTF	TGTGCCAGCAGCCCCCAGCCGGAGGCCTATGGCTACACCTTC
TRBV6-1	TRBD1	.	TRBJ1-5	CASSDPGQGVNQPQHF	TGTGCCAGCAGTGATCCGGGACAGGGCGTCAATCAGCCCCAGCATTTT
TRBV2	.	.	TRBJ2-1	CASSEVRTGGYQFF	TGTGCCAGCAGTGAGGTTCGGACTGGTGGATACCAGTTCTTC
TRBV6-5	.	.	TRBJ1-1	CASSPWGGINTEAFF	TGTGCCAGCAGCCCCTGGGGAGGAATTAACACTGAAGCTTTCTTT
TRBV7-9	.	.	TRBJ2-5	CASSSGTWGETQYF	TGTGCCAGCAGCTCCGGGACGTGGGGAGAGACCCAGTACTTC
TRBV19	TRBD2	.	TRBJ2-1	CASSSYGTSGRGYNEQFF	TGTGCCAGTAGCAGCTACGGGACTAGCGGGAGGGGTTACAATGAGCAGTTCTTC
TRBV5-1	TRBD1	.	TRBJ2-1	CASSLAALGGLAAFF	TGCGCCAGCAGCTTGGCGGCACTAGGGGGCCTCGCGGCGTTCTTC
TRBV27	.	.	TRBJ2-1	CASIWLEQFF	TGTGCCAGCATTTGGTTGGAGCAGTTCTTC
TRBV5-1	.	.	TRBJ2-5	CASSFGTGYQETQYF	TGCGCCAGCAGCTTCGGCACAGGGTACCAAGAGACCCAGTACTTC
TRBV6-5	.	.	TRBJ1-2	CASSLQLLGLSGYTF	TGTGCCAGCAGTCTCCAACTCCTCGGACTATCTGGCTACACCTTC
TRBV19	TRBD2	.	TRBJ2-1	CASQRESGLVNEQFF	TGTGCCAGCCAGCGGGAAAGTGGGTTGGTCAATGAGCAGTTCTTC
TRBV5-1	TRBD1	.	TRBJ1-1	CASSLAWTGDTEAFF	TGCGCCAGCAGCTTGGCGTGGACAGGGGACACTGAAGCTTTCTTT
TRBV7-9	.	once	TRBJ1-2	CASGGQPVYGYTF	TGTGCCAGCGGCGGACAGCCGGTCTATGGCTACACCTTC
TRBV10-2	.	.	TRBJ1-5	CASSEFTGSQPQHF	TGCGCCAGCAGTGAGTTTACAGGAAGTCAGCCCCAGCATTTT
TRBV5-1	.	.	TRBJ1-1	CASSLLGQGNTEAFF	TGCGCCAGCAGCTTGTTAGGGCAGGGGAACACTGAAGCTTTCTTT
TRBV5-1	.	.	TRBJ2-1	CASSLGSLGIYNEQFF	TGCGCCAGCAGCTTGGGATCTCTAGGAATCTACAATGAGCAGTTCTTC
TRBV28	.	.	TRBJ2-1	CASTTPGGGEQFF	TGTGCCAGCACCACTCCGGGTGGAGGTGAGCAGTTCTTC
TRBV10-1	.	.	TRBJ1-2	CASSEDPGTWDGYTF	TGCGCCAGCAGTGAAGACCCCGGGACATGGGATGGCTACACCTTC
TRBV6-1	.	.	TRBJ1-2	CASSDPGTSWGYTF	TGTGCCAGCAGTGATCCAGGGACCTCTTGGGGCTACACCTTC
TRBV14	.	.	TRBJ2-7	CASSQGPPGSSYEQYF	TGTGCCAGCAGCCAAGGTCCGCCGGGGTCCTCCTACGAGCAGTACTTC
TRBV9	TRBD2	.	TRBJ2-1	CASSVGVAGGPLNEQFF	TGTGCCAGCAGCGTAGGGGTAGCGGGAGGGCCTTTGAATGAGCAGTTCTTC
TRBV5-4	.	.	TRBJ2-1	CASSAINNEQFF	TGTGCCAGCAGCGCCATCAACAATGAGCAGTTCTTC
TRBV10-3	TRBD2	.	TRBJ2-7	CAIKIGGSGAYEQYF	TGTGCCATCAAAATCGGCGGTAGCGGGGCCTACGAGCAGTACTTC
TRBV9	.	.	TRBJ2-7	CASSPRGVDEQYF	TGTGCCAGCAGCCCGCGGGGAGTGGACGAGCAGTACTTC
TRBV6-1	TRBD1	.	TRBJ1-6	CASSEALTGLNSPLHF	TGTGCCAGCAGTGAAGCGCTGACAGGGTTAAATTCACCCCTCCACTTT